What follows describes a single TCR beta chain. This table comes from immunoSEQ multiplex PCR, and its TCRdb copy is limited to in-frame clones, with some not included. Of about 79,000 clones in the sample, about 95% were seen once. The entry originates in a study of OX40 agonist ivuxolimab in advanced cancers. Overall study context: Patients undergoing dose escalation presented with hepatocellular carcinoma, melanoma, renal cell or head and neck cancer.

The CDR3 consists of 16 residues. Germline values: CDR1 MDHEN, CDR2 SYDVKM. Trimming shortened V by 5 bases and J by 0 bases, and 15 bases separated the two germline ends. This sequence originates from an adult with an advanced solid tumor such as melanoma, head and neck, liver or kidney cancer. This material consisted of CD4+ or CD8+ T cells sorted from blood, taken in a trial of the OX40 agonist ivuxolimab. The rearrangement joins TRBV28 to TRBJ2-3; possible D gene TRBD2, 6 bases. The CDR3: CASSPTLAHSTDTQYF. The CDR3 nucleotides read TGTGCCAGCAGTCCGACACTAGCACACAGCACAGATACGCAGTATTTT. The variable domain in full, completed from reference TRBV28 and TRBJ2-3, reads DVKVTQSSRYLVKRTGEKVFLECVQDMDHENMFWYRQDPGLGLRLIYFSYDVKMKEKGDIPEGYSVSREKKERFSLILESASTNQTSMYLCASSPTLAHSTDTQYFGPGTRLTVL.